This TCR beta chain was recovered during a study of CD8 T cells in ankylosing spondylitis. TCRdb reprocessed the 5' RACE reads via MiXCR and lists one record per CDR3 protein. This sample yields 400,000 to 450,000 distinct CDR3 sequences, of which under 20% are seen a single time; 1% belongs to the top ten. The CDR3 loop spans 15 amino acids. Trimming stripped 0 bases from V and 5 bases from J, with 14 bases between. Germline V lookup: CDR1 GTSNPN, CDR2 SVGIG (reference sequence). This clonotype has more than one count but fewer than ten. As yet, its antigen is unknown. The study, taken as a whole, reports: Disease-linked clones bore a CD8+ phenotype, appearing relatively rarely in peripheral blood. Apparently characteristic of ankylosing spondylitis blood was a TCR beta motif (under ten highly homologous variants). Earlier literature documents some of the motif variants in reactive arthritis synovial fluid and blood.

Sequencing was done on a sample of blood, either unsorted or a sorted T cell fraction (not recorded which). The rearrangement uses TRBV30 and TRBJ1-5; possibly TRBD1 for D (5 bases). The sequence was collected from a male donor with ankylosing spondylitis. The CDR3 protein is CAWSVGIPGDQPQHF. The CDR3 DNA sequence: TGTGCCTGGAGTGTCGGGATCCCGGGGGATCAGCCCCAGCATTTT.